These T cell receptor beta chains were read from a single sample in a study of identical twins. TCRdb fed the 5' RACE reads into MiXCR, producing one record per CDR3 protein. The sample gives some 570,000 distinct CDR3 sequences, around 22% of which show up once; roughly 0.5% is in the top ten. Separately, the same data were catalogued under a study of yellow fever vaccine responses in identical twins.

Sequenced sample: CD4+ T cells sorted from blood. These receptor sequences come from a woman aged 18-29 years in good health. CDR3s include the opening cysteine and the closing phenylalanine or tryptophan. The order of the fields is CDR3 length, V gene, J gene, CDR3 protein.

13	TRBV6-1	TRBJ2-2	CASTPTATGELFF
14	TRBV20-1	TRBJ2-1	CSAGPGLANNEQFF
15	TRBV7-3	TRBJ2-7	CASSFFGGPTSEQYF
17	TRBV15	TRBJ2-1	CATSRDYTGGDSHEQFF
13	TRBV3-1	TRBJ2-3	CASSYGRTDTQYF
14	TRBV12-3/TRBV12-4	TRBJ1-1	CASSRRNLNTEAFF
16	TRBV5-5	TRBJ2-3	CASSWPSGLSTDTQYF
18	TRBV3-1	TRBJ2-1	CASSQGALGTHSYNEQFF
16	TRBV9	TRBJ2-1	CASSPTSGAFYNEQFF
14	TRBV3-1	TRBJ2-1	CASSQSSGDNEQFF
14	TRBV5-1	TRBJ2-3	CASSIGQGADTQYF
17	TRBV2	TRBJ2-7	CASSERLAGGQSYEQYF
17	TRBV13	TRBJ2-2	CASSSLLAGRDTGELFF
17	TRBV9	TRBJ2-5	CASSVTVRTGIQETQYF
15	TRBV20-1	TRBJ2-1	CSARELSTRYNEQFF
15	TRBV5-1	TRBJ2-3	CASSRTPRTTDTQYF
14	TRBV6-4	TRBJ2-2	CASSDQGHTGELFF
16	TRBV11-1	TRBJ2-1	CASSFLGPGNSHEQFF
17	TRBV7-9	TRBJ2-1	CASSPTLGGLSYNEQFF
12	TRBV7-9	TRBJ2-4	CASSLEGDIQYF
13	TRBV7-2	TRBJ2-5	CASSKLLQETQYF
16	TRBV4-1	TRBJ1-6	CASSQVAGARGSPLHF